Given below is one T cell receptor beta chain in context. This clonotype was observed a few times. Its recognized antigen is unknown. No much larger clonotype is one base removed from it; base qualities were not supplied. The data are from a study of CD8 T cells in ankylosing spondylitis (TCRdb year 2017). For the wider study: The study profiled T cell receptor beta repertoires in healthy donors and ankylosing spondylitis patients to find disease-linked TCR variants. Peripheral blood samples were taken, and synovial fluid was additionally collected from ankylosing spondylitis patients. The full study cohort was made up of approximately 27 ankylosing spondylitis patients and fewer than 120 healthy donors. The paper's findings and limits, for the study overall: According to the report, matched synovial fluid samples from ankylosing spondylitis patients were significantly enriched for the disease-linked clones. The disease-linked clones had a CD8+ phenotype and were found at relatively low frequencies in peripheral blood. Some TCR beta motif variants had previously been reported in synovial fluid and blood of reactive arthritis patients, which suggested common disease-initiation mechanisms. A TCR beta motif of several highly homologous amino acid variants appeared characteristic of blood from ankylosing spondylitis patients.

The CDR3 spans 14 residues, from the cysteine through the valine. The only DNA kept is the CDR3, 42 bases in frame from the first base. V and J are truncated by 5 bases and 1 base respectively, leaving an intervening sequence of 13 bases. Sequencing relied on an Illumina HiSeq 2500. TCR beta libraries were prepared by quantitative 5'-RACE with molecular barcodes. The source study handled its data this way. To identify disease-linked TCR variants, a new computational method was used, one built on a probabilistic model of VDJ rearrangement. TCRdb reran the public reads through fastp at Q25 and MiXCR, keeping productive beta chains. Rows matching on CDR3 protein sequence are summarized as one entry with the most common DNA and genes. V and J calls and clone size were set by TCRdb, not the authors. The sample profile shows 310,000 or so distinct CDR3 sequences; 20% of them were found once. Less than 9% of the sample lies in the top ten.

In this chain, TRBV5-3 is recombined with TRBJ2-7; TRBD1 might be the D gene, on 5 matching bases. TRBV5-3 falls under the ORF class, with uncertain function. This clonotype was sampled from a male donor with ankylosing spondylitis or in good health (not recorded which). Sequencing was carried out using blood, either unsorted or a sorted T cell fraction (not recorded which). For the CDR3, the sequence is CARRRRSGSYEQYV. The nucleotides are TGTGCCAGAAGGCGGCGTTCAGGGTCCTACGAGCAGTACGTC.